This T cell receptor beta chain was sequenced during a study of graft-versus-host responses after intestinal transplantation. Across the whole study: Multivisceral, liver-intestinal, or isolated intestinal transplants were performed in recipients. Among the recipients, all got anti-thymocyte globulin induction and then tacrolimus and steroids for roughly three years.

This CDR3 has 16 amino acids. V was clipped by 3 bases and J by 0 bases, with 9 bases between them. CDR1 is SNHLY and CDR2 is FYNNEI in the germline V gene. The protocol was immunoSEQ multiplex PCR, while the TCRdb copy is restricted to in-frame clones and leaves out a portion. This repertoire shows over 35,000 clones, more than 80% found once; its top ten account for over 2%. This receptor was identified in a human patient who received an intestinal transplant, so some T cells may come from the graft donor. J is TRBJ1-6 and V is TRBV2; D is perhaps TRBD1 (6 bases). The sample was PBMCs, taken about 310 days after intestinal transplant. The CDR3 protein is CASSDDRSSYNSPLHF. The CDR3 nucleotides read TGTGCCAGCAGTGACGACAGGAGCTCCTATAATTCACCCCTCCACTTT.